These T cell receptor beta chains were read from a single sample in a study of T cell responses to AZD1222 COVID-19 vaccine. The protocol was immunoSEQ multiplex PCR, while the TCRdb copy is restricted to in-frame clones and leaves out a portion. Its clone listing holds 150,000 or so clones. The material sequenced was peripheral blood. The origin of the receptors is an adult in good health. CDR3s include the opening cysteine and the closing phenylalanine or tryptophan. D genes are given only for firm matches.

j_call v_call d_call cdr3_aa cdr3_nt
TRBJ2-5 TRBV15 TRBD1 CATSRGGTGGETQYF TGTGCCACCAGCAGAGGAGGGACAGGTGGAGAGACCCAGTACTTC
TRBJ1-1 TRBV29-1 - CSAVTGVTEAFF TGCAGCGCCGTGACTGGGGTGACTGAAGCTTTCTTT
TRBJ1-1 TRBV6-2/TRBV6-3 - CASSYLGGRMNTEAFF TGTGCCAGCAGTTACCTAGGAGGCAGAATGAACACTGAAGCTTTCTTT
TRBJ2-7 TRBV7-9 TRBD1 CASSLTGDYEQYF TGTGCCAGCAGCTTGACAGGGGACTACGAGCAGTACTTC
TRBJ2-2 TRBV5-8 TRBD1 CASSPRGQGPTLGELFF TGTGCCAGCAGCCCCCGGGGACAGGGCCCCACTCTAGGGGAGCTGTTTTTT
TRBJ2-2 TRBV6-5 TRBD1 CASSLTGTGELFF TGTGCCAGCAGTTTGACAGGGACCGGGGAGCTGTTTTTT
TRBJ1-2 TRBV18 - CASSPGTAGLYGYTF TGTGCCAGCTCACCTGGGACGGCGGGGCTCTATGGCTACACCTTC
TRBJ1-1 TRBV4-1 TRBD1 CASSRAGTGFTEAFF TGCGCCAGCAGCCGAGCCGGGACAGGGTTCACTGAAGCTTTCTTT
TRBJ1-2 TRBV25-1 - CASSAEGGYTF TGTGCCAGCAGTGCCGAGGGCGGCTACACCTTC
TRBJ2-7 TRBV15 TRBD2 CATSRGRLAGGPEEQYF TGTGCCACCAGCAGGGGCAGACTAGCGGGGGGCCCCGAGGAGCAGTACTTC
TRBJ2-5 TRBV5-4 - CASSLPRGGPETQYF TGTGCCAGCAGCTTGCCTCGGGGCGGCCCGGAGACCCAGTACTTC
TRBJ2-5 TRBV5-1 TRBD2 CASSYRPSGGTQETQYF TGCGCCAGCAGTTACCGCCCTAGCGGGGGGACTCAAGAGACCCAGTACTTC
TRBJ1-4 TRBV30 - CAWSVRLSAEKLFF TGTGCCTGGAGTGTACGCTTATCCGCCGAAAAACTGTTTTTT
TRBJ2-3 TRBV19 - CASSLGDSLDTQYF TGTGCCAGTAGTTTAGGGGATTCACTTGATACGCAGTATTTT
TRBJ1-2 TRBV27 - CASTTPWDYGYTF TGTGCCAGCACCACCCCCTGGGACTATGGCTACACCTTC
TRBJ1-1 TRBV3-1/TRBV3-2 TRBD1 CASRITGETEAFF TGTGCCAGCAGAATTACAGGGGAAACTGAAGCTTTCTTT
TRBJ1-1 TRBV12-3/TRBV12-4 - CASSLKGTEAFF TGTGCCAGCAGTTTAAAAGGCACTGAAGCTTTCTTT
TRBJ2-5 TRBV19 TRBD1 CASSLGDGTGAETQYF TGTGCCAGTAGTCTCGGAGACGGGACAGGGGCAGAGACCCAGTACTTC
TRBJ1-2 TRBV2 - CASSEALGVRGYTF TGTGCCAGCAGTGAAGCGCTGGGGGTCCGGGGCTACACCTTC
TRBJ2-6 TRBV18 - CASSPLRGSGANVLTF TGTGCCAGCTCACCACTCAGGGGATCTGGGGCCAACGTCCTGACTTTC
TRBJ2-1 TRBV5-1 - CASSLDGTTFTYNEQFF TGCGCCAGCAGCTTGGACGGGACCACTTTTACCTACAATGAGCAGTTCTTC
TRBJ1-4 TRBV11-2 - CASSFRALMNEKLFF TGTGCCAGCAGCTTTAGAGCCTTGATGAATGAAAAACTGTTTTTT
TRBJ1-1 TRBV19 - CASSPGWNTEAFF TGTGCCAGTAGCCCCGGATGGAACACTGAAGCTTTCTTT
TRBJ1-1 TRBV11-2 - CASSIQVNTEAFF TGTGCCAGCAGCATACAGGTGAACACTGAAGCTTTCTTT
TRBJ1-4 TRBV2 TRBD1 CASSRQGAREKLFF TGTGCCAGCAGTCGACAGGGGGCTCGGGAAAAACTGTTTTTT
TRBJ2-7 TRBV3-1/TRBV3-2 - CASSQDRGPRSYEQYF TGTGCCAGCAGCCAAGATAGGGGACCGAGATCCTACGAGCAGTACTTC